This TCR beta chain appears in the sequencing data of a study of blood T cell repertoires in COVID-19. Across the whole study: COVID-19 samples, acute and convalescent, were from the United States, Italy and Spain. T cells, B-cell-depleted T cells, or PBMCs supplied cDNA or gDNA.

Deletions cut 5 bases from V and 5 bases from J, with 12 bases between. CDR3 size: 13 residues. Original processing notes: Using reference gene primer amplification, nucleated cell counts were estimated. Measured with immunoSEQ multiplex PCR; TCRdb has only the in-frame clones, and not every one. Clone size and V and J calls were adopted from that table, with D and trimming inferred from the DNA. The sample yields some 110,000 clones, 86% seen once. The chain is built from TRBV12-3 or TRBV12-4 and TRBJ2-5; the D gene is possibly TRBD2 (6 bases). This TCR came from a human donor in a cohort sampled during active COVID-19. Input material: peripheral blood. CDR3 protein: CASSRDLGETQYF. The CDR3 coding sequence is TGTGCCAGCAGTAGGGACTTAGGGGAGACCCAGTACTTC.